These 16 T cell receptor beta chains were sequenced from one sample in a study of T-cell memory formation after mild COVID-19. A single record per CDR3 protein comes from TCRdb applying MiXCR to the 5' RACE reads. This table has 250,000 to 400,000 distinct CDR3 sequences, more than 13% appearing once. The sequenced sample was PBMCs or a T cell subset sorted from them (not recorded which). The receptors were sampled from a man aged 18 to 29 who had mild COVID-19 (a few samples of this study predate the infection). Cell type and time point are not known.

The rearrangement joins TRBV20-1 to TRBJ2-1; 8 positions match TRBD1. Germline V gene data show CDR1 as DFQATT and CDR2 as SNEGSKA (reference sequence). This CDR3 has 13 residues. The trim removed 2 bases at V and 5 bases at J, leaving 2 bases unmatched. The CDR3 region has the DNA TGCAGTGCTAGACCGGGACAGGACAATGAGCAGTTCTTC. This sequence encodes CSARPGQDNEQFF.

This clonotype occurred a few times. The rearrangement links TRBV5-1 to TRBJ2-4, with D possibly TRBD2 on 5 matching bases. This CDR3 contains 14 residues. CDR1 and CDR2 from the germline V gene are SGHRS and YFSETQ. Trimming left V 5 bases short and J 7 bases short, with 16 bases between. The CDR3 DNA follows: TGCGCCAGCAGTAACCGGACTGGGCGGAACATTCAGTACTTC. Translated: CASSNRTGRNIQYF. The whole variable domain, filled in from reference TRBV5-1 and TRBJ2-4, reads KAGVTQTPRYLIKTRGQQVTLSCSPISGHRSVSWYQQTPGQGLQFLFEYFSETQRNKGNFPGRFSGRQFSNSRSEMNVSTLELGDSALYLCASSNRTGRNIQYFGAGTRLSVL.

This clonotype has more than one count but fewer than ten. The chain has TRBV5-1 and TRBJ2-1; 7 bases agree with TRBD1. In germline, CDR1 is SGHRS, CDR2 YFSETQ. V lost 5 bases, J lost 1 base, and 6 bases stayed unmatched. The CDR3 runs 15 residues. The CDR3 DNA reads TGCGCCAGCAGTCACGACAGGGCATCCTACAATGAGCAGTTCTTC. Its protein is CASSHDRASYNEQFF.

The V gene is TRBV18, the J gene TRBJ1-3, with a tentative D call TRBD1 (6 bases). The CDR3 has 16 residues. Trimming shortened V by 2 bases and J by 0 bases, and 11 bases separated the two germline ends. Per germline, CDR1 KGHSH and CDR2 LQKENI. This CDR3 reads CASSPWDIGSGNTIYF. For the CDR3, the DNA is TGTGCCAGCTCACCATGGGACATTGGCTCTGGAAACACCATATATTTT.

The V and J genes are TRBV12-5 and TRBJ2-5; D is uncertain. Germline CDR1 and CDR2: LGHNT and FRNRAP. The CDR3 extends over 13 amino acids. V shed 5 bases and J shed 2 bases, with 9 bases lying between them. The CDR3 nucleotides are TGTGCTAGTGGTCCCGGCGCTCAAGAGACCCAGTACTTC. This encodes CASGPGAQETQYF. Filled out from reference TRBV12-5 and TRBJ2-5, the complete variable domain reads DARVTQTPRHKVTEMGQEVTMRCQPILGHNTVFWYRQTMMQGLELLAYFRNRAPLDDSGMPKDRFSAEMPDATLATLKIQPSEPRDSAVYFCASGPGAQETQYFGPGTRLLVL.

DNA for the CDR3: TGCAGTGCGCCGCCGGGACAGGGGGCATGGGGCTACACCTTC. This sequence encodes CSAPPGQGAWGYTF. The J gene is TRBJ1-2, the V gene TRBV20-1; 12 nucleotides match TRBD1. V trimming: 6 bases; J trimming: 8 bases; junction bases outside the gene matches: 10. CDR1 is DFQATT and CDR2 is SNEGSKA in the germline V gene (reference sequence). The CDR3 is made up of 14 amino acids.

The CDR3 nucleotides are TGTGCCAGCAGTTTGGGGGGGTTTGGAAGCAATCAGCCCCAGCATTTT. Translating gives CASSLGGFGSNQPQHF. This rearrangement joins TRBV12-3 or TRBV12-4 to TRBJ1-5; D possibly corresponds to TRBD1 (5 bases). Trimming removed 3 bases at V and 1 base at J, with 13 bases between. This CDR3 spans 16 amino acids.

This clonotype was recorded a few times. V gene TRBV21-1 combines with J gene TRBJ2-7; no DNA check was done on the table's D call, TRBD2. TRBV21-1 is a known pseudogene. This CDR3 spans 15 amino acids. CDR3 loop: CASSCLAGAHYEQYV. CDR3 sequence (DNA): TGTGCCAGCAGCTGCCTAGCGGGGGCCCATTACGAGCAGTACGTC.

This chain connects TRBV7-8 to TRBJ1-2; perhaps TRBD1 as D (6 bases). The CDR3 is made up of 16 amino acids. V lost 3 bases, J lost 3 bases, and 17 bases lay in between. In germline, CDR1 is SGHVS, CDR2 FQNEAQ. The CDR3 bases are TGTGCCAGCAGCTTCTACCGCAGGGGAGCTGACTATGGCTACACCTTC. It encodes CASSFYRRGADYGYTF.

The genes are TRBV29-1 and TRBJ1-2, with a tentative D call TRBD1 (6 bases). CDR1 is SQVTM and CDR2 is ANQGSEA in the germline V gene. The CDR3 has 12 residues. This CDR3 is CGSVRGATGYTF. The CDR3 DNA reads as TGCGGGAGTGTACGGGGGGCGACGGGCTACACCTTC.

The chain recombines TRBV24-1 with TRBJ2-5; D is perhaps TRBD1 (6 bases). The V end was cut by 3 bases, the J end by 4 bases, with 8 bases between. Germline V gene data show CDR1 as KGHDR and CDR2 as SFDVKD. The CDR3 spans 13 residues. This CDR3 reads CATSDLDRETQYF. The CDR3 DNA follows: TGTGCCACCAGTGATCTGGACAGAGAGACCCAGTACTTC.

The sample holds many counts of this clonotype. V usage is TRBV28 and J usage is TRBJ2-3; D might be TRBD2 (6 bases). The V end was cut by 5 bases, the J end by 12 bases, with 30 bases between. This CDR3 is 17 amino acids long. Germline values: CDR1 MDHEN, CDR2 SYDVKM. The CDR3 nucleotides read TGTGCCAGCAGTCCTCCGGCCGTGCTCTTAGGGAGGAGACCCCAGTATTTT. Its protein product is CASSPPAVLLGRRPQYF.

The chain recombines TRBV9 with TRBJ1-1; D is perhaps TRBD1 (6 bases). The germline gives CDR1 SGDLS, CDR2 YYNGEE. The CDR3 sequence is 13 residues long. Between the trimmed V and J ends, which lost 0 bases and 11 bases, there was a span of 14 bases. CDR3 protein: CASSVADSPGAFF. The CDR3 DNA sequence: TGTGCCAGCAGCGTAGCGGACAGTCCGGGGGCTTTCTTT.

This clonotype appeared many times. V usage is TRBV6-6 and J usage is TRBJ2-3, with 8 nucleotides matching TRBD2. The CDR3 has 17 residues. V lost 2 bases and J lost 4; bases outside the gene matches: 11. The germline V gene encodes CDR1 MNHNY and CDR2 SVGAGI (reference sequence). The CDR3 spells CASSYPLVAGSPDTQYF. CDR3 coding DNA: TGTGCCAGCAGTTACCCACTCGTAGCGGGGTCCCCAGATACGCAGTATTTT.

There are a few counts of this clonotype. This chain uses TRBV7-2 with TRBJ2-3; D is ambiguous. Germline V gives CDR1 SGHTA, CDR2 FQGNSA. CDR3 length: 13 amino acids. Trimming pared 6 bases from V and 2 bases from J, leaving 9 bases between. CDR3 in amino acids: CASSPQVTDTQYF. The CDR3 bases are TGTGCCAGCAGTCCACAAGTCACAGATACGCAGTATTTT.

The rearrangement links TRBV20-1 to TRBJ1-3, with D hard to call. This CDR3 region has 12 residues. Looked up from germline, CDR1 is DFQATT and CDR2 is SNEGSKA (reference sequence). V was pared by 5 bases and J by 5 bases, with 10 bases between. CDR3 bases: TGCAGTGCTTCTCGCAGTCGAAACACCATATATTTT. Protein sequence: CSASRSRNTIYF.